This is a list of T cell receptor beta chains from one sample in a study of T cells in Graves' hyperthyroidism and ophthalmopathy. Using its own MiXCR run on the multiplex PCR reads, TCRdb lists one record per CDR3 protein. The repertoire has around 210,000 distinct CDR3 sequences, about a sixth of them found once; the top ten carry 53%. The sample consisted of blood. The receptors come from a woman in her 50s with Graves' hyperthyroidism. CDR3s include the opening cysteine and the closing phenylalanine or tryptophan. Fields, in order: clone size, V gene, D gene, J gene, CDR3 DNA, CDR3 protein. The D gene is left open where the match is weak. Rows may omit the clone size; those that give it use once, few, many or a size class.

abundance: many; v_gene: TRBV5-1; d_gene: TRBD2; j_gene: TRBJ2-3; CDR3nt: TGCGCCAGCAGACTAGCGGGAGGGCAAATGAGCACAGATACGCAGTATTTT; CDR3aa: CASRLAGGQMSTDTQYF
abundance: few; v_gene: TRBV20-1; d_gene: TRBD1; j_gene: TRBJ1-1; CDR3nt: TGCAGTGCTAGAAAGTTCGGGACAGGGGGGACCTGGAGAAACACTGAAGCTTTCTTT; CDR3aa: CSARKFGTGGTWRNTEAFF
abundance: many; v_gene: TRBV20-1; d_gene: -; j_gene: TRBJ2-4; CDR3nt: TGCAGTGCTAGTCGGTCAGGGACAGCCAAAAACATTCAGTACTTC; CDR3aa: CSASRSGTAKNIQYF
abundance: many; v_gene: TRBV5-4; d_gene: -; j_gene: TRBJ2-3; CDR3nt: TGTGCCAGCAGCTTCGACCCCACAGATACGCAGTATTTT; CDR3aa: CASSFDPTDTQYF
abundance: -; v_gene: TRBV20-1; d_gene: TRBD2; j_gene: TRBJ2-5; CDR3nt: TGCAGTGCCCAGTTGGGACTAGCGGGAGGGCCGGCAGAGACCCAGTACTTC; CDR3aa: CSAQLGLAGGPAETQYF
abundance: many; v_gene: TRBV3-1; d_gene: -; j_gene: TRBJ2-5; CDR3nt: TGTGCCAGCAGCCAATGGGGTTTTGAGACCCAGTACTTC; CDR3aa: CASSQWGFETQYF
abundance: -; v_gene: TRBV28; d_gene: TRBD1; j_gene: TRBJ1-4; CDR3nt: TGTGCCAGCAGTTTGATCGAGGGGGCGGATGAAAAACTGTTTTTT; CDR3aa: CASSLIEGADEKLFF
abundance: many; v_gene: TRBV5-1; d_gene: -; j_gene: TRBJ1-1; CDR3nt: TGCGCCAGTAAGCAGGGGCTAGGGAGCACTGAAGCTTTCTTT; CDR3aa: CASKQGLGSTEAFF
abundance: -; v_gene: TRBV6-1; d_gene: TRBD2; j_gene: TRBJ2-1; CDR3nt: TGTGCCAGCAGTGAAAGGACTAGGGGAGATGAGCAGTTCTTC; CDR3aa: CASSERTRGDEQFF
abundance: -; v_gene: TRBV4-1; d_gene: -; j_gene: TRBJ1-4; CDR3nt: TGCGCCAGCAGCCAAGAAGGGGGGGATGAAAAACTGTTTTTT; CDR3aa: CASSQEGGDEKLFF
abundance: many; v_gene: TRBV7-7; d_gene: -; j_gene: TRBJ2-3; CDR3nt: TGTGCTAGCAGCTCTCGGCTTGGCACAGATACGCAGTATTTT; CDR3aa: CASSSRLGTDTQYF
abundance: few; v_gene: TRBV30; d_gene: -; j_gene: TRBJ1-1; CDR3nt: TGTGCCTGGAGTGTGAGGAAAACACAGGGAGGGGGCACTGAAGCTTTCTTT; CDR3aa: CAWSVRKTQGGGTEAFF
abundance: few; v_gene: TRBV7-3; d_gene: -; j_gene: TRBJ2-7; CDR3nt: TGTGCCAGCAGCTTACGCAGTGGCGAGCAGTACTTC; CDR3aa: CASSLRSGEQYF
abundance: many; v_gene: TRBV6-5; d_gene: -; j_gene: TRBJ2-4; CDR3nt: TGTGCCAGCAGTTACGGGGGCTGGGGCAAAAACATTCAGTACTTC; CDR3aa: CASSYGGWGKNIQYF
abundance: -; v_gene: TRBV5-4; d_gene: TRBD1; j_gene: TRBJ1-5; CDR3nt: TGTGCCAGCAGCTCCGGGACAGGGATGAACCAGCCCCAGCATTTT; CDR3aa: CASSSGTGMNQPQHF
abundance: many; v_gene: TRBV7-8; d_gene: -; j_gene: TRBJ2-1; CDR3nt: TGTGCCAGCAGCTCCCACTCTAGCCCCAATGAGCAGTTCTTC; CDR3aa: CASSSHSSPNEQFF
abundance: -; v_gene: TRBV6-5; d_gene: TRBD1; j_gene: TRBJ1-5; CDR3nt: TGTGCCAGCAGTTACACCGGGACAGGGAGCAATCAGCCCCAGCATTTT; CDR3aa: CASSYTGTGSNQPQHF
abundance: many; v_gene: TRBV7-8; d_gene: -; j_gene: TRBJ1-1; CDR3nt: TGTGCCAGTAGTACTTCCCCTCAGGAGAACACTGAAGCTTTCTTT; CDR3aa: CASSTSPQENTEAFF
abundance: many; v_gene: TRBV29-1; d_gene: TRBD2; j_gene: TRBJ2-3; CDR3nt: TGCAGCGTTGAGGTAGCGGGAGCAGTAGATACGCAGTATTTT; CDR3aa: CSVEVAGAVDTQYF
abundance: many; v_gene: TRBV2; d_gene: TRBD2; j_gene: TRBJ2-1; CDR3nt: TGTGCCAGCAGTGCAAAGGGACTAGCGAGCTCCTACAATGAGCAGTTCTTC; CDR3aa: CASSAKGLASSYNEQFF
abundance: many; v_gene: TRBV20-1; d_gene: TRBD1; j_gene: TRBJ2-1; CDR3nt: TGCAGTGCTAGATCTCAGGACAGGGGGCTCTACAATGAGCAGTTCTTC; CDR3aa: CSARSQDRGLYNEQFF
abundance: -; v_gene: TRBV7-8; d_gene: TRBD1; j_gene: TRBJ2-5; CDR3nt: TGTGCCAGCAGCACAACCCCCGGGACAGGGGGTTTAGAGACCCAGTACTTC; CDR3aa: CASSTTPGTGGLETQYF
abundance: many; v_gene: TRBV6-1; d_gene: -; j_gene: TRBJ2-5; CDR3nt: TGTGCCAGCAGTGAGTCTGGGGTGAGAGAGACCCAGTACTTC; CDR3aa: CASSESGVRETQYF
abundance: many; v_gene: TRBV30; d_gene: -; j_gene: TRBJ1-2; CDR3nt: TGTGCCTGGACTGAAACTAGCTATGGCTACACCTTC; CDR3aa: CAWTETSYGYTF
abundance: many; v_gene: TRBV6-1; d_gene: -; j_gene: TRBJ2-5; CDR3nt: TGTGCCAGCAGTGAAGCGCTTAGCGGAACGTACCAAGAGACCCAGTACTTC; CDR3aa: CASSEALSGTYQETQYF
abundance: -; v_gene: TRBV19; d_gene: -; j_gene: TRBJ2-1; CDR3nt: TGTGCCAGTAGTATATTTGTAGGGGCAGTACAGTTCTTC; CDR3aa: CASSIFVGAVQFF
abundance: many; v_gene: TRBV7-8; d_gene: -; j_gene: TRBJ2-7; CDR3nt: TGTGCCAGCAGCTTAGATGATGTCACCTCCTACGAGCAGTACTTC; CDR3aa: CASSLDDVTSYEQYF
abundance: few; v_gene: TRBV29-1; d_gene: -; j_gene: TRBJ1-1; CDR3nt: TGCAGCGTTGAATCAGTCGGGGCTTTCTTT; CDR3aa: CSVESVGAFF
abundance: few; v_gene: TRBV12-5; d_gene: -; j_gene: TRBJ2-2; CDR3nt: TGTGCTAGTGGCTGGACGGATCCCACAGGGAGGAACACCGGGGAGCTGTTTTTT; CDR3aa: CASGWTDPTGRNTGELFF
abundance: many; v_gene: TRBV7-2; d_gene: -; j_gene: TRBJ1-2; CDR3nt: TGTGCCAGCAGCTTTCGGAGTGGGGCAGCTAACTATGGCTACACCTTC; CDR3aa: CASSFRSGAANYGYTF
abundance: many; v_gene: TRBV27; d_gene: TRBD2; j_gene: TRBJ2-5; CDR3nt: TGTGCCAGCAGTTTACGGCTAGCGGGAGGGCCATCGGAGACCCAGTACTTC; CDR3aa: CASSLRLAGGPSETQYF
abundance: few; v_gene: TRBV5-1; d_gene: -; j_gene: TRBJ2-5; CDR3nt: TGCGCCAGCAGCACGGGACTCCTCGGGGACGACCAAGAGACCCAGTACTTC; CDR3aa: CASSTGLLGDDQETQYF
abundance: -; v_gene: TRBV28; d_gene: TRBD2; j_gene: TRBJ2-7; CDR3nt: TGTGCCAGCAGTGGCTGGACCGGGGGGGACGAGCAGTACTTC; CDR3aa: CASSGWTGGDEQYF
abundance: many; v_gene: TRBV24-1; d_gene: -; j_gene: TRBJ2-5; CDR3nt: TGTGCCACCAGTGATCGACCCTCTAGCGGAAGGGGGGAGACCCAGTACTTC; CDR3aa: CATSDRPSSGRGETQYF
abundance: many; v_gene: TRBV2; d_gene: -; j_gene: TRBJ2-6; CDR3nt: TGTGCCAGCTTCTCTCTCGCGGGTCTCTCCGGGGCCAACGTCCTGACTTTC; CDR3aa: CASFSLAGLSGANVLTF
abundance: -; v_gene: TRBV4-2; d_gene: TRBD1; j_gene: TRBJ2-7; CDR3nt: TGTGCCAGCAGCCGAAGTTTCACTGGGGACAGCTCCATCCCCGAGCAGTACTTC; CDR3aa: CASSRSFTGDSSIPEQYF
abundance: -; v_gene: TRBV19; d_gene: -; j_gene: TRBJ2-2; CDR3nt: TGTGCCAGTAGCATGAGGAGGGTTCCCGGGGAGCTGTTTTTT; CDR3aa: CASSMRRVPGELFF